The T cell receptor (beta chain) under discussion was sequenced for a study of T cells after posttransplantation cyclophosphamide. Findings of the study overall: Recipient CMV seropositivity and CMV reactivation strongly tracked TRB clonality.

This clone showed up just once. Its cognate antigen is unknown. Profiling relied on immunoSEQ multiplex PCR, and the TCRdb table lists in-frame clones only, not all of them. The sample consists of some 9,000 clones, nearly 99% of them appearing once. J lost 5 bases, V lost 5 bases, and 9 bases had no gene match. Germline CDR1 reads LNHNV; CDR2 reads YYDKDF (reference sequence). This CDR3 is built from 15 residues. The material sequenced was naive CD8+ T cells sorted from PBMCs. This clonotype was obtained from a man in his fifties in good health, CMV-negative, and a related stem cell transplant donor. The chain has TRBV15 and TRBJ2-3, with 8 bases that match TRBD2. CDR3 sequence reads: CATSGTRGAEDTQYF. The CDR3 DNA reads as TGTGCCACCAGCGGGACGCGGGGGGCTGAAGATACGCAGTATTTT.